The 9 T cell receptor beta chains presented below share a single source sample, sequenced in a study of blood T cell repertoires in COVID-19 (dated by TCRdb to 2018 to 2021). Library method: the immunoSEQ multiplex PCR assay. What TCRdb holds here is the immuneACCESS table cut down to in-frame rearrangements. Part of the clones is not present; checked against another copy, under half of the missing clones reflect an unresolved V gene, and the others are unexplained. The sample table shows under 350,000 clones, and approximately 86% are seen once. The ten biggest clones cover less than 3% of the sample. The sequenced sample was PBMCs or T cells enriched from blood (not recorded which). All receptors derive from a woman aged 18-35 years who had recovered from COVID-19.

The rearrangement joins TRBV5-1 to TRBJ2-3; 8 positions agree with TRBD1. Germline lookup yields CDR1 SGHRS and CDR2 YFSETQ. The trim removed 0 bases at V and 2 bases at J, leaving 2 bases unmatched. The CDR3 has 15 residues. CDR3 coding DNA: TGCGCCAGCAGCTTGGAGGACAGGGTCACAGATACGCAGTATTTT. Protein sequence: CASSLEDRVTDTQYF.

The CDR3 protein is CASSVGPDSDYEQYF. The CDR3 DNA is TGTGCCAGCAGCGTAGGACCGGACTCGGACTACGAGCAGTACTTC. The V call is TRBV9, the J call TRBJ2-7; D possibly corresponds to TRBD2 (5 bases). With 0 bases removed from V and 3 bases from J, the gap between germline ends came to 13 bases. Germline CDR1 and CDR2: SGDLS and YYNGEE. CDR3 size: 15 residues.

The chain has TRBV4-2 and TRBJ2-1, with 9 bases identical to TRBD2. After removal of 0 bases from V and 1 base from J, the junction contained 4 bases not matched to a gene. CDR1 and CDR2 from the germline V gene are LGHNA and YNFKEQ. The CDR3 runs 17 residues. The CDR3 DNA reads as TGTGCCAGCAGCCAAGATGTGGCGGGAGGGTCCTACAATGAGCAGTTCTTC. Encoded protein: CASSQDVAGGSYNEQFF.

This clone has only a few counts. In DNA form, the CDR3 reads TGTGCCAGCAGTTCCTACAGGGGTTCCCGAAATGAAAAACTGTTTTTT. This codes for CASSSYRGSRNEKLFF. The chain is built from TRBV6-2 or TRBV6-3 and TRBJ1-4, with 7 bases identical to TRBD1. J lost 5 bases, V lost 4 bases, and 10 bases had no gene match. The CDR3 has 16 amino acids. Germline-derived CDR1 and CDR2 are MNHEY and SVGEGT.

The chain recombines TRBV18 with TRBJ2-1; 8 nucleotides agree with TRBD2. The CDR3 loop spans 15 amino acids. The V segment lost 3 bases and the J segment 9 bases; nucleotides outside the gene matches: 10. Germline V CDR1 and CDR2: KGHSH, LQKENI. The CDR3 loop is CASSPLLAVRSEQFF. The CDR3 DNA reads as TGTGCCAGCTCACCCTTACTAGCGGTCCGGAGTGAGCAGTTCTTC.

CDR3 in amino acids: CASSPGGETQYF. DNA of the CDR3: TGTGCCAGCTCACCGGGCGGGGAGACCCAGTACTTC. The J gene is TRBJ2-5, the V gene TRBV18, with D perhaps TRBD2 (5 bases). Germline lookup yields CDR1 KGHSH and CDR2 LQKENI. The CDR3 length is 12 residues. The V gene lost 3 bases and the J gene lost 5 bases, with 7 bases spanning the gap.

The gene calls are TRBV28 and TRBJ2-7; D unclear. Trimming stripped 7 bases from V and 4 bases from J, with 8 bases between. CDR1 is MDHEN, CDR2 SYDVKM, per germline. The CDR3 sequence is 11 residues long. CDR3 DNA: TGTGCCAGCAAATCGTTGTACGAGCAGTACTTC. This sequence encodes CASKSLYEQYF.

The chain uses TRBV6-5 and TRBJ2-7, with D uncertain. Trimming removed 4 bases at V and 3 bases at J, with 4 bases between. Germline V CDR1 and CDR2: MNHEY, SVGAGI. The CDR3 length is 11 residues. The CDR3 sequence is CASSFHYEQYF. The CDR3 DNA is TGTGCCAGCAGTTTTCACTACGAGCAGTACTTC.

Here the CDR3 reads CASNSLRQDYGYTF. The CDR3 DNA reads TGTGCCAGTAACTCGCTACGGCAGGACTATGGCTACACCTTC. The V and J genes are TRBV19 and TRBJ1-2, with D hard to call. Germline CDR1 LNHDA, CDR2 SQIVND (reference sequence). CDR3 length equals 14 residues. Trimming removed 7 bases at V and 3 bases at J, with 15 bases between. Filled out from reference TRBV19 and TRBJ1-2, the complete variable domain reads DGGITQSPKYLFRKEGQNVTLSCEQNLNHDAMYWYRQDPGQGLRLIYYSQIVNDFQKGDIAEGYSVSREKKESFPLTVTSAQKNPTAFYLCASNSLRQDYGYTFGSGTRLTVV.